This is a list of T cell receptor beta chains from one sample in a study of vaccination effects on CD4 cells after COVID-19. Profiling relied on immunoSEQ multiplex PCR, and the TCRdb table lists in-frame clones only, not all of them. The table records some 25,000 clones, roughly 73% of them present only once. Their recognized antigens are unknown. The sample was CD4+ T cells from PBMCs cultured with HCoV-NL63 spike peptides, taken after COVID-19 vaccination. These receptors were taken from a human donor who received a COVID-19 vaccine. The CDR3 runs from the conserved cysteine through the conserved F or W. The D gene is left open where the match is weak. Some rows mark clone size as missing; the rest say once, few, many or name a class of expanded clone.

size	V	D	J	DNA	CDR3
-	TRBV4-1	-	TRBJ1-5	TGCGCCAGCAGCCAAGAGGTTGCGGTGGGCAGTAGCAATCAGCCCCAGCATTTT	CASSQEVAVGSSNQPQHF
-	TRBV28	TRBD1	TRBJ2-5	TGTGCCAGCAGTTTGCATGGGGACAGTGAGAGGGGGACCCAGTACTTC	CASSLHGDSERGTQYF
-	TRBV2	-	TRBJ2-3	TGTGCCAGCAGTACTTGGACCGCTAGCACAGATACGCAGTATTTT	CASSTWTASTDTQYF
once	TRBV7-6	-	TRBJ2-2	TGTGCCAGCAGCTCCTATCGGGGACTTAACACCGGGGAGCTGTTTTTT	CASSSYRGLNTGELFF
-	TRBV6-1	-	TRBJ1-3	TGTGCCAGCAGTGAAGATTTAAACTCTGGAAACACCATATATTTT	CASSEDLNSGNTIYF
-	TRBV10-3	TRBD2	TRBJ2-3	TGTGCCATCGGGAGGGAGGGCCAGACAGATACGCAGTATTTT	CAIGREGQTDTQYF
-	TRBV6-4	TRBD1	TRBJ2-3	TGTGCCAGCAGTGTATCGACAGGGGGAAGAGGTACGCAGTATTTT	CASSVSTGGRGTQYF
-	TRBV28	-	TRBJ1-2	TGTGCCAGCACCCTCCTGGCTGGGGGGCCCCGGGATGGCTACACCTTC	CASTLLAGGPRDGYTF
-	TRBV27	TRBD1	TRBJ2-3	TGTGCCAGCGGGCGGAGGTTGGGACAGGGGGCGGATACGCAGTATTTT	CASGRRLGQGADTQYF
few	TRBV7-3	-	TRBJ2-7	TGTGCCAGCAGCCCCGGGACGACGGGCGAGCAGTACTTC	CASSPGTTGEQYF
-	TRBV28	TRBD1	TRBJ1-4	TGTGCCAGCTCCCTACAGGGGTCTAATGAAAAACTGTTTTTT	CASSLQGSNEKLFF
-	TRBV13	TRBD1	TRBJ2-4	TGTGCCAGCAGCCCCCGGACAGGGTTGGACATTCAGTACTTC	CASSPRTGLDIQYF
-	TRBV2	TRBD1	TRBJ1-2	TGTGCCAGACGAACAGGGGACCTCTATGGCTACACCTTC	CARRTGDLYGYTF
-	TRBV5-4	-	TRBJ2-1	TGTGCCAGCAGCTTCGAGGGGCTGGATGAGCAGTTCTTC	CASSFEGLDEQFF
-	TRBV5-6	-	TRBJ1-1	TGTGCCAGCAGCCCGATCGACAACACTGAAGCTTTCTTT	CASSPIDNTEAFF
-	TRBV6-5	-	TRBJ1-1	TGTGCCAGCAGTTGGAACCAAGTGGGTGAGGCTGAAGCTTTCTTT	CASSWNQVGEAEAFF
-	TRBV20-1	TRBD1	TRBJ1-1	TGCAGTGCCAGTGGAGGGACAGGGGACACTGAAGCTTTCTTT	CSASGGTGDTEAFF
-	TRBV4-2	-	TRBJ2-7	TGTGCCAGCAGCCAGGGGGACCGCTCCTACGAGCAGTACTTC	CASSQGDRSYEQYF
-	TRBV9	TRBD1	TRBJ2-2	TGTGCCAGCAGCGGTTACAGGGGCCGGGGCACCGGGGAGCTGTTTTTT	CASSGYRGRGTGELFF
-	TRBV28	-	TRBJ1-1	TGTGCCAGCAGTTTATTCGGGAGGACTGAAGCTTTCTTT	CASSLFGRTEAFF
-	TRBV5-1	-	TRBJ2-5	TGCGCCAGCAGCCTCGGGACGACACCATTTCAAGAGACCCAGTACTTC	CASSLGTTPFQETQYF
-	TRBV20-1	TRBD2	TRBJ2-6	TGCAGTGCTAGTTTGCTAGCGGGATTCTCTGGGGCCAACGTCCTGACTTTC	CSASLLAGFSGANVLTF
once	TRBV6-1	-	TRBJ1-2	TGTGCCAGCAGTGAGGTCGGCTCCGTTTATGGCTACACCTTC	CASSEVGSVYGYTF
-	TRBV9	TRBD1	TRBJ1-4	TGTGCCAGCAGCGTAGCTCAGGGGGGGAACGGCGAAAAACTGTTTTTT	CASSVAQGGNGEKLFF
few	TRBV6-1	-	TRBJ2-7	TGTGCCAGCAGTGAAGCGCTGGGGGAGTCGTACTACGAGCAGTACTTC	CASSEALGESYYEQYF
-	TRBV2	-	TRBJ2-3	TGTGCCAGCAGCGTTACAGATACGCAGTATTTT	CASSVTDTQYF
-	TRBV5-4	-	TRBJ2-3	TGTGCCAGCAGCTGGGACTGGTTAGATACGCAGTATTTT	CASSWDWLDTQYF
once	TRBV19	-	TRBJ2-1	TGTGCCAGTAGTACTGGGTTTTTTGGGAGCAATGAGCAGTTCTTC	CASSTGFFGSNEQFF
once	TRBV28	-	TRBJ1-1	TGTGCCAGCAGCTCTGCCACCTGGGCGAGGAACACTGAAGCTTTCTTT	CASSSATWARNTEAFF
-	TRBV15	-	TRBJ1-5	TGTGCCACCAGCAGAGTTGGCGGGAATCAGCCCCAGCATTTT	CATSRVGGNQPQHF
-	TRBV5-1	TRBD1	TRBJ1-1	TGCGCCAGCAGCCCCAGGACAGGAAGCACTGAAGCTTTCTTT	CASSPRTGSTEAFF
-	TRBV18	-	TRBJ1-1	TGTGCCAGCTCACCGTCAGGACTGAACACTGAAGCTTTCTTT	CASSPSGLNTEAFF
-	TRBV30	-	TRBJ2-2	TGTGCCTGTACAACAGTGGGTCGGTACGGGGAGCTGTTTTTT	CACTTVGRYGELFF